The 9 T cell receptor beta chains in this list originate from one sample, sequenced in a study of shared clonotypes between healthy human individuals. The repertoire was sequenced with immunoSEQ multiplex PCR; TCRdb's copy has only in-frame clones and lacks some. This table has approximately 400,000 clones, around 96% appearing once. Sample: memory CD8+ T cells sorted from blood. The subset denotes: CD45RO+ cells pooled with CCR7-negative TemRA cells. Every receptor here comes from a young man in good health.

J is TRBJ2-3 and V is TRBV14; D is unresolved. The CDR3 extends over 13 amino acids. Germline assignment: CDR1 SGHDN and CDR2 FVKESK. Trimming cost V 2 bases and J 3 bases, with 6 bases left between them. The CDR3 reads CASSQQLTDTQYF. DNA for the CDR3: TGTGCCAGCAGCCAACAATTAACAGATACGCAGTATTTT.

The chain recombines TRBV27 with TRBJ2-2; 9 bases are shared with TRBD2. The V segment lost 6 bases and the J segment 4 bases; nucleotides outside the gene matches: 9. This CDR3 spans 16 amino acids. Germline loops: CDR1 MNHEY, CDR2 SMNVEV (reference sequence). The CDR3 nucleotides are TGTGCCAGCAGCTTTAGTAGCGGGGGCGGCACCGGGGAGCTGTTTTTT. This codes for CASSFSSGGGTGELFF.

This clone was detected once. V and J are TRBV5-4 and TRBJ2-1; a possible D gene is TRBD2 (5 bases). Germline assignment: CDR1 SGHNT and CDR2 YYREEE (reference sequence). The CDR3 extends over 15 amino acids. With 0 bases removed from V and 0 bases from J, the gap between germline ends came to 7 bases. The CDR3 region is CASSLAGSSYNEQFF. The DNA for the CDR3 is TGTGCCAGCAGCTTGGCGGGGAGCTCCTACAATGAGCAGTTCTTC.

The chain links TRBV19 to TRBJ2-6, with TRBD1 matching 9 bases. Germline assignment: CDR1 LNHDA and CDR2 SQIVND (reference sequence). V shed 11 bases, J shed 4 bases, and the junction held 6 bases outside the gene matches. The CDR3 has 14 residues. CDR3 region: CAVQGAPGANVLTF. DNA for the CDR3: TGTGCCGTACAGGGGGCGCCGGGGGCCAACGTCCTGACTTTC.

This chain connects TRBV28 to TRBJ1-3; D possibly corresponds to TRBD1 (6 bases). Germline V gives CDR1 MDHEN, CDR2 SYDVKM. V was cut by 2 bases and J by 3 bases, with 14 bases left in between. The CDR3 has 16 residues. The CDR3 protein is CASSLGGRGGGNTIYF. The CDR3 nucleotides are TGTGCCAGCAGTTTAGGGGGGCGCGGGGGTGGAAACACCATATATTTT. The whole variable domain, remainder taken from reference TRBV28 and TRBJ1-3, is DVKVTQSSRYLVKRTGEKVFLECVQDMDHENMFWYRQDPGLGLRLIYFSYDVKMKEKGDIPEGYSVSREKKERFSLILESASTNQTSMYLCASSLGGRGGGNTIYFGEGSWLTVV.

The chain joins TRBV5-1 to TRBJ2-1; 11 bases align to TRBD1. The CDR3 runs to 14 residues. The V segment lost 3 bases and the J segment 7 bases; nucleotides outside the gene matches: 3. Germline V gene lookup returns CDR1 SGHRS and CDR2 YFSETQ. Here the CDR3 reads CASSWTGGGNEQFF. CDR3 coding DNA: TGCGCCAGCAGCTGGACAGGGGGCGGGAATGAGCAGTTCTTC.

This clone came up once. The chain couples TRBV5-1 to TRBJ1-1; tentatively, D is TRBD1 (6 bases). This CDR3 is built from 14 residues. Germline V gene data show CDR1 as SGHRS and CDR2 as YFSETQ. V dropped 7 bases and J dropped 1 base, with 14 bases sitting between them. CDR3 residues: CASQRGQTNTEAFF. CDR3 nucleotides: TGCGCCAGCCAGCGAGGACAGACGAACACTGAAGCTTTCTTT.

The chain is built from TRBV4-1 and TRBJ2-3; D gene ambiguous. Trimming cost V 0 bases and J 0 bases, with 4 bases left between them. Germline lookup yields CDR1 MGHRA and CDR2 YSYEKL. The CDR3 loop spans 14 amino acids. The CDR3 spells CASSQERSTDTQYF. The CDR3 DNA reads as TGCGCCAGCAGCCAAGAGCGGAGCACAGATACGCAGTATTTT.

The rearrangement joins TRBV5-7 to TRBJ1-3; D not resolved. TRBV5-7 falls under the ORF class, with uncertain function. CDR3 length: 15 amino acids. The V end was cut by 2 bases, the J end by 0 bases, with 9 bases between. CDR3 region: CASSFPGSSGNTIYF. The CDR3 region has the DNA TGTGCCAGCAGCTTTCCGGGCAGCTCTGGAAACACCATATATTTT.